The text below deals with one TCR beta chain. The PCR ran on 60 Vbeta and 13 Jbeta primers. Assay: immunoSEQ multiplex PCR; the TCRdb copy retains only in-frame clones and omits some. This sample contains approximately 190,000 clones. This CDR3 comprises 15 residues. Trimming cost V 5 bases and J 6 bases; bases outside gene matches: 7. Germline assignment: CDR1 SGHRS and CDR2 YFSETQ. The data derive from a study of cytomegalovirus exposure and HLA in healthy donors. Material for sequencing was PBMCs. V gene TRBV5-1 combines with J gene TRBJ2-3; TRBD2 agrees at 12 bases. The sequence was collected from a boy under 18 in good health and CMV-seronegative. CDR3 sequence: CASRPRTSGEDTQYF. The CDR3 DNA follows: TGCGCCAGCAGACCTCGGACTAGCGGGGAGGATACGCAGTATTTT.